This T cell receptor beta chain is drawn from a study of cytomegalovirus exposure and HLA in healthy donors. About the study: Earlier work reported 95 million to 130 million unique TCR beta sequences from about 180 million T cells. Ancestry clustering placed around four fifths of several hundred genotyped donors in the Caucasian-associated cluster. Overall study results and limits: More than 150 TCR beta chains were listed as cytomegalovirus-associated.

This CDR3 is built from 16 residues. The V end was cut by 9 bases, the J end by 4 bases, with 24 bases between. The germline V gene encodes CDR1 MDHEN and CDR2 SYDVKM. Use of 60 Vbeta and 13 Jbeta primers characterized the PCR. Profiled with immunoSEQ multiplex PCR; TCRdb holds only in-frame clones, not every one. The sample gives 100,000 to 150,000 clones, about 80% of which show up once; approximately 3.6% is in the top ten. As concerns this clone: What it binds is unknown.

The specimen was PBMCs. This sequence originates from a woman aged 40 to 50 in good health and CMV-seropositive. This chain joins TRBV28 and TRBJ1-1; D possibly corresponds to TRBD1 (6 bases). In DNA form, the CDR3 reads TGTGCCAGTGAGCCTTTACCTTCCGACAGGCCCACTGAAGCTTTCTTT. It codes for CASEPLPSDRPTEAFF.